This T cell receptor (beta chain) was captured in a study of human T cells and chemical hapten exposure. Across the whole study: Small differences in pooled library volume mainly drove the variation in TCR yields per sample. Study results and caveats: Counts of TCRs above 1 in 1000 frequency stayed unchanged with DPC sensitization.

In this sample, this clonotype turned up many times. No antigen is known for it. CDR1 and CDR2 from the germline V gene are SGHTA and FQGTGA. The CDR3 extends over 14 amino acids. V lost 5 bases to trimming and J lost 7 bases; unmatched junction nucleotides: 2. Total RNA was isolated from unfractionated whole blood. Unique molecular identifiers were attached to individual cDNA molecules within the library. Original methodology: Sampled TCR counts reached a median of roughly 98,000 per sample, with values ranging from roughly 20,000 to 700,000. TCRdb re-called the reads with MiXCR, one entry per CDR3 protein. TCRdb's processing, not the authors' own work, is the source of the V and J calls. The repertoire consists of 95,000 to 150,000 distinct CDR3 sequences, with about 7.7% occurring once and the leading ten covering around 1.5%.

This TCR derives from a human donor in good health. Some clones in this sample may be carry-over from other donors' samples. The chain couples TRBV7-3 to TRBJ2-5; 15 nucleotides match TRBD2. What was sequenced was whole blood. CDR3 protein: CASSTGLAGGTQYF. The CDR3 DNA follows: TGTGCCAGCAGCACGGGACTAGCGGGGGGGACCCAGTACTTC.